The source of this TCR beta chain is a study of T cells in Graves' hyperthyroidism and ophthalmopathy. Researchers amplified the TCR beta CDR3 regions from RNA transcripts. TCR CDR3 regions were first amplified by RT-PCR with HTBI primers. TCRdb reanalysed the multiplex PCR reads using MiXCR and keeps one entry per CDR3 protein. Among 190,000 or so distinct CDR3 sequences listed, about 16% were seen once. This clonotype was counted at least ten times. Trimming removed 0 bases from V and 2 bases from J, with 8 bases in between. Germline V gene data show CDR1 as SGHRS and CDR2 as YFSETQ. The CDR3 has 14 residues.

This clonotype was obtained from a man aged 35 to 55 with Graves' hyperthyroidism. The material sequenced was blood. V and J are TRBV5-1 and TRBJ1-2; D gene uncertain. The CDR3 region is CASSLGGLNYGYTF. The DNA of the CDR3 is TGCGCCAGCAGCTTGGGGGGATTAAACTATGGCTACACCTTC.